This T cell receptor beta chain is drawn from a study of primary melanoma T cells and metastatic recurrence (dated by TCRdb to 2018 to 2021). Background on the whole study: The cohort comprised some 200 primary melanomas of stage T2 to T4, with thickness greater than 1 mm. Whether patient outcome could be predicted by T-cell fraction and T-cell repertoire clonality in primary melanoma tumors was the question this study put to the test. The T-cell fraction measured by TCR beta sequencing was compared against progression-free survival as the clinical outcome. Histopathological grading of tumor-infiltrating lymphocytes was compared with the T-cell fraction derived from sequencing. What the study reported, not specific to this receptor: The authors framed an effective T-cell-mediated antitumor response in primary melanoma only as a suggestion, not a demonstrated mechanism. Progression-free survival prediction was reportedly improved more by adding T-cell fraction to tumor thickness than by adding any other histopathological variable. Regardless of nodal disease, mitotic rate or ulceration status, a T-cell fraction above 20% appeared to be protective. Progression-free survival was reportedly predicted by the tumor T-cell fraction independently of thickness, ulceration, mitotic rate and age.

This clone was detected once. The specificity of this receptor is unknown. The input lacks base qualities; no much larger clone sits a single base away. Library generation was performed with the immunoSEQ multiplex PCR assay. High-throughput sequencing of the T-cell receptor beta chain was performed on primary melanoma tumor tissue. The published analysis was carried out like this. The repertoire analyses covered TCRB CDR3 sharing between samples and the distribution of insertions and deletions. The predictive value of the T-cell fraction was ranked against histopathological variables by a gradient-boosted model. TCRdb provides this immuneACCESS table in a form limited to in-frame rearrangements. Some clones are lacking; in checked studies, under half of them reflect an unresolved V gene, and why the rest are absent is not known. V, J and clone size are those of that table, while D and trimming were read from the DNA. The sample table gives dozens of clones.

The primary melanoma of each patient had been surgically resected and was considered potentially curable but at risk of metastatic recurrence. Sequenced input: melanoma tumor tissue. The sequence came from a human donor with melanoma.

The nucleotide sequence reads TGTGCCAGCAGGAGCAGGGGGTCCTACGAGCAGTACTTC. This sequence encodes CASRSRGSYEQYF. This receptor chain uses TRBV6-8 and TRBJ2-7, with 7 bases in between that match TRBD1. Its CDR3 holds 13 amino acids, cysteine through phenylalanine. Just CDR3 DNA is preserved here, 39 bases in frame from base 1. The germline V end is reduced by 6 bases and the J end by 1 base; junction bases left unmatched: 3. CDR1 and CDR2, per the germline V gene, are MNHGY and SAAAGT.